This TCR beta chain was profiled in a study of human T cells and chemical hapten exposure. Study-level information: Patches that contained 0.01% DPC were applied to the upper back and read at 6 days. TCR yield per sample varied, mainly due to pooled library volumes.

MiXCR was run by TCRdb on the RACE reads, yielding one entry per CDR3 protein. The sample holds some 79,000 distinct CDR3 sequences; 7.5% to 9% are singletons and the top ten take roughly 1.6%. Time point specified: patch test 1, 2 weeks after DPC sensitization. The treatment here: therapeutic diphenylcyclopropenone sensitization with weekly scalp DPC. The study drew its donors from alopecia patients who were 18 to 70 years old and suitable for DPC. Total RNA came from unfractionated whole blood. This clonotype was seen at least ten times. V shed 5 bases, J shed 2 bases, and the junction held 8 bases outside the gene matches. CDR3 length: 16 residues. Per germline, CDR1 SGHAT and CDR2 FQDESV (reference sequence).

The TCR originated in a woman aged 25 to 39 with alopecia areata. Some clones in this sample may be carry-over from other donors' samples. The chain uses TRBV11-1 and TRBJ2-3; 9 nucleotides align to TRBD2. The sequences come from whole blood, collected in connection with sensitization to the hapten diphenylcyclopropenone (DPC). The CDR3 DNA reads TGTGCCAGCAGCCCCTTAGCGGGGGCCTTCACAGATACGCAGTATTTT. Its protein is CASSPLAGAFTDTQYF.